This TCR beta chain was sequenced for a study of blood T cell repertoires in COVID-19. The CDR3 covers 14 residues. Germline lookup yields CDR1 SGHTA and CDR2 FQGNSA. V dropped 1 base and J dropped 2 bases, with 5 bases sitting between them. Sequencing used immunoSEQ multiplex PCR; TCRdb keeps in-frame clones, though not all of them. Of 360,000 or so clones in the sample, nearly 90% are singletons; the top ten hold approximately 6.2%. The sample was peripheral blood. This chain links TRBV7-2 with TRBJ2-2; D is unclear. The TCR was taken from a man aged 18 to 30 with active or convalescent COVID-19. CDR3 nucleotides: TGTGCCAGCAGCTTAGGCAGAAACACCGGGGAGCTGTTTTTT. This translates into CASSLGRNTGELFF.